This entry lists 15 T cell receptor beta chains sequenced from one sample in a study of molecular identifiers for immune sequencing clone quantification. TCRdb analysed the PCR reads with MiXCR anew, one entry per CDR3 protein. The sample lists 35,000 or so distinct CDR3 sequences, approximately 19% occurring once. Material for sequencing was naive CD8+ T cells from blood, with Jurkat cell RNA spiked in. Stated subset: FACS-sorted CD8+CD4-CCR7+CD45RA+ naive T cells. The receptors shown here come from a human donor in good health. Some libraries in this study had Jurkat cell RNA spiked in.

At least ten counts were recorded for this clonotype. This chain joins TRBV4-1 and TRBJ1-1, with D tentatively TRBD1 (6 bases). V was pared by 4 bases and J by 0 bases, with 18 bases between. This CDR3 contains 17 residues. Germline loops: CDR1 MGHRA, CDR2 YSYEKL. This chain's CDR3 is CASSPSQGFAMNTEAFF. CDR3 coding DNA: TGCGCCAGCAGCCCTTCTCAGGGGTTCGCGATGAACACTGAAGCTTTCTTT.

This clonotype was observed at least ten times. The chain carries TRBV13 and TRBJ1-5, with 8 bases lining up with TRBD1. This CDR3 is built from 16 residues. V was pared by 2 bases and J by 3 bases, with 6 bases of the junction left unmatched. In germline, CDR1 is PRHDT, CDR2 FYEKMQ (reference sequence). The CDR3 loop reads CASSLSGQATNQPQHF. The CDR3 nucleotides are TGTGCCAGCAGCTTATCGGGACAGGCCACCAATCAGCCCCAGCATTTT.

Comment on this clonotype: This may stem from a read error, because a much larger clone lies one nucleotide away. V and J are TRBV6-1 and TRBJ2-3, with 8 bases that match TRBD1. CDR3 length equals 17 residues. Germline CDR1 MNHNS, CDR2 SASEGT. V dropped 4 bases and J dropped 3; count of bases not matched to a gene: 12. Here the CDR3 DNA reads TGTGCCAGCAGTGGAGGACTGGGACAGGCTGTGACAGATACGCAGTATTTT. Residues: CASSGGLGQAVTDTQYF.

This clonotype was counted ten times or more. The J gene is TRBJ2-5, the V gene TRBV20-1; D unresolved. The CDR3 covers 14 residues. From germline, CDR1 is DFQATT and CDR2 SNEGSKA (reference sequence). Deletions cut 0 bases from V and 2 bases from J, with 10 bases between. CDR3 protein: CSARDLADQETQYF. As DNA, the CDR3 is TGCAGTGCTAGAGATCTGGCGGATCAAGAGACCCAGTACTTC.

This clonotype was seen many times. This chain connects TRBV4-3 to TRBJ2-7; 8 nucleotides align to TRBD1. CDR1 is LGHNA, CDR2 YSLEER, per germline. The V segment lost 0 bases and the J segment 7 bases; nucleotides outside the gene matches: 8. This CDR3 comprises 15 residues. The CDR3 sequence: CASSQDRQGAREQYF. Here the CDR3 DNA reads TGCGCCAGCAGCCAAGATAGGCAGGGGGCGCGGGAGCAGTACTTC.

This clonotype was seen more than once but under ten times. The gene calls are TRBV28 and TRBJ2-1; TRBD2 matches 9 bases. V shed 7 bases and J 3 bases; nucleotides not matched to a gene: 4. The CDR3 sequence is 14 residues long. CDR1 is MDHEN, CDR2 SYDVKM, per germline. CDR3 protein: CASKWREGYNEQFF. The CDR3 DNA reads TGTGCCAGCAAGTGGCGGGAGGGCTACAATGAGCAGTTCTTC.

This clonotype was counted only a few times. The rearrangement links TRBV30 to TRBJ2-7; D gene ambiguous. The length of the CDR3 is 12 residues. Trimming removed 2 bases at V and 2 bases at J, with 7 bases between. In germline, CDR1 is GTSNPN, CDR2 SVGIG (reference sequence). The CDR3 region has the DNA TGTGCCTGGAGTTCCCTGACCTACGAGCAGTACTTC. This codes for CAWSSLTYEQYF.

This chain uses TRBV4-3 with TRBJ2-5; D ambiguous. The germline CDR1 and CDR2 sequences are LGHNA and YSLEER. V lost 0 bases and J 1 base, leaving 9 bases between the germline ends. This CDR3 comprises 15 residues. CDR3 DNA: TGCGCCAGCAGCCAAGATCGGCCCCTCCAAGAGACCCAGTACTTC. Translation: CASSQDRPLQETQYF.

This clonotype was counted between two and nine times. Relative to the germline gene, one junction end is altered; a read error may explain this. The rearrangement links TRBV2 to TRBJ2-7; D is unclear. CDR3 size: 17 residues. CDR1 and CDR2 from the germline V gene are SNHLY and FYNNEI. This CDR3 reads CASTEGLGRVGSYEQYF. In DNA form, the CDR3 reads TGTGCCAGCACTGAAGGTCTAGGAAGGGTGGGGTCCTACGAGCAGTACTTC.

This clonotype showed up many times. The J gene is TRBJ2-1, the V gene TRBV15; 9 bases line up with TRBD1. The germline CDR1 and CDR2 sequences are LNHNV and YYDKDF (reference sequence). V lost 7 bases and J lost 8; bases outside the gene matches: 3. CDR3 length: 12 amino acids. The DNA of the CDR3 is TGTGCCACCAAGGGACAGGGCCATGAGCAGTTCTTC. Translation gives CATKGQGHEQFF.

This clonotype has a count of ten or more. J is TRBJ2-3 and V is TRBV7-8, with TRBD2 identical over 7 bases. Germline values: CDR1 SGHVS, CDR2 FQNEAQ. This CDR3 is 16 amino acids long. V was pared by 1 base and J by 0 bases, with 4 bases of the junction left unmatched. DNA of the CDR3: TGTGCCAGCAGCTTAGTGGGGGGGGGGAGCACAGATACGCAGTATTTT. It encodes CASSLVGGGSTDTQYF.

This clonotype was observed a few times. V usage is TRBV29-1 and J usage is TRBJ2-7; 10 nucleotides match TRBD2. Germline CDR1 reads SQVTM; CDR2 reads ANQGSEA. This CDR3 region has 15 residues. The V and J ends lost 6 bases and 8 bases, in that order; junction bases with no gene match: 16. The CDR3 spells CSVVALAGGGQKQYF. The CDR3 DNA reads as TGCAGCGTAGTGGCCTTAGCGGGAGGTGGACAAAAGCAGTACTTC.

There are many counts of this clonotype. The V gene is TRBV28, the J gene TRBJ2-5; no clear D. Per the germline V gene, CDR1 is MDHEN and CDR2 is SYDVKM. The CDR3 consists of 13 residues. The V end lost 8 bases, the J end lost 2 bases, and 12 bases lay between the germline ends. CDR3 nucleotide sequence: TGTGCCAGCGGATCCCCGGATCAAGAGACCCAGTACTTC. It codes for CASGSPDQETQYF.

The rearrangement links TRBV6-2 or TRBV6-3 to TRBJ2-1, with 9 nucleotides matching TRBD2. V gave up 2 bases and J gave up 9 bases; unmatched junction bases: 11. CDR1 and CDR2 from the germline V gene are MNHEY and SVGEGT. There are 16 residues in the CDR3. CDR3 sequence: CASSYRRVAGVAEQFF. CDR3 nucleotides: TGTGCCAGCAGTTACCGGAGGGTAGCGGGAGTCGCTGAGCAGTTCTTC.

About this clonotype itself: This may come from a read error, since a much larger clone is one base off. The chain couples TRBV7-9 to TRBJ2-7; unclear D gene. The CDR3 is 15 residues long. Trimming took off 8 bases at V and 5 bases at J, with 22 bases between the two ends. In germline, CDR1 is SEHNR, CDR2 FQNEAQ (reference sequence). CDR3 nucleotides: TGTGCCAGCGGCCCCGAAGGGTTAGGGTCCCACGAGCAGTACTTC. This encodes CASGPEGLGSHEQYF. Filled out from reference TRBV7-9 and TRBJ2-7, the complete variable domain reads DTGVSQNPRHKITKRGQNVTFRCDPISEHNRLYWYRQTLGQGPEFLTYFQNEAQLEKSRLLSDRFSAERPKGSFSTLEIQRTEQGDSAMYLCASGPEGLGSHEQYFGPGTRLTVT.